This TCR beta chain originates from a study of control samples from healthy donors and cancer patients. Clones were sequenced by immunoSEQ multiplex PCR, and TCRdb holds only the in-frame ones, with some missing. The sample has around 130,000 clones; roughly 86% are singletons. V was shortened by 6 bases and J by 5 bases, with 11 bases between the two germline ends. In germline, CDR1 is MNHEY, CDR2 SVGAGI. The CDR3 totals 13 residues. The gene calls are TRBV6-5 and TRBJ1-5, with a weak D call TRBD1 (6 bases). The sample was PBMCs. This sequence originates from a man in his fifties with head and neck cancer. In DNA form, the CDR3 reads TGTGCCAGCAGGATGACAGGAGATCAGCCCCAGCATTTT. The encoded protein is CASRMTGDQPQHF.